This T cell receptor beta chain was sequenced during a study of a mutant IDH1 vaccine in newly diagnosed glioma. Germline V CDR1 and CDR2: SGHRS, YFSETQ. The length of the CDR3 is 14 residues. Trimming stripped 2 bases from V and 3 bases from J, with 11 bases between. The repertoire was sequenced with immunoSEQ multiplex PCR; TCRdb's copy has only in-frame clones and lacks some. Of 50,000 to 60,000 clones in the sample, over 75% were seen once. To note about this clone: Its antigen is unidentified.

Time point indicated: week 5, during vaccination. Mutant IDH1 20-mer peptide, at 300 ug, made up each vaccine dose, with topical imiquimod. The sequenced sample was PBMCs, obtained from a glioma patient whose treatment included an IDH1 peptide vaccine. The sequence derives from a man aged 50-60 years with glioma. This chain links TRBV5-1 with TRBJ1-1; D ambiguous. In DNA, the CDR3 is TGCGCCAGCAGCTTATGGGGAGGTGACACTGAAGCTTTCTTT. This encodes CASSLWGGDTEAFF. Full variable domain (remainder filled in from reference TRBV5-1 and TRBJ1-1): KAGVTQTPRYLIKTRGQQVTLSCSPISGHRSVSWYQQTPGQGLQFLFEYFSETQRNKGNFPGRFSGRQFSNSRSEMNVSTLELGDSALYLCASSLWGGDTEAFFGQGTRLTVV.